This T cell receptor (beta chain) was retrieved from a study of blood T cell repertoires in COVID-19. The V end lost 2 bases, the J end lost 4 bases, and 21 bases lay between the germline ends. The germline V gene has CDR1 SGHVS and CDR2 FQNEAQ. This CDR3 has 19 residues. Sequencing was performed with immunoSEQ multiplex PCR; in TCRdb, only in-frame clones are kept and a portion is missing. This sample has some 330,000 clones, with about four fifths found just once. Sequencing input: PBMCs or T cells enriched from blood (not recorded which). This sequence joins TRBV7-8 and TRBJ2-6, with a tentative D call TRBD1 (7 bases). This TCR was recovered from a woman in her fifties or sixties who had recovered from COVID-19. CDR3 nucleotides: TGTGCCAGCAGCTTAAACAGGGGACTTTTGGGTTCAGGGGCCAACGTCCTGACTTTC. Translation: CASSLNRGLLGSGANVLTF.